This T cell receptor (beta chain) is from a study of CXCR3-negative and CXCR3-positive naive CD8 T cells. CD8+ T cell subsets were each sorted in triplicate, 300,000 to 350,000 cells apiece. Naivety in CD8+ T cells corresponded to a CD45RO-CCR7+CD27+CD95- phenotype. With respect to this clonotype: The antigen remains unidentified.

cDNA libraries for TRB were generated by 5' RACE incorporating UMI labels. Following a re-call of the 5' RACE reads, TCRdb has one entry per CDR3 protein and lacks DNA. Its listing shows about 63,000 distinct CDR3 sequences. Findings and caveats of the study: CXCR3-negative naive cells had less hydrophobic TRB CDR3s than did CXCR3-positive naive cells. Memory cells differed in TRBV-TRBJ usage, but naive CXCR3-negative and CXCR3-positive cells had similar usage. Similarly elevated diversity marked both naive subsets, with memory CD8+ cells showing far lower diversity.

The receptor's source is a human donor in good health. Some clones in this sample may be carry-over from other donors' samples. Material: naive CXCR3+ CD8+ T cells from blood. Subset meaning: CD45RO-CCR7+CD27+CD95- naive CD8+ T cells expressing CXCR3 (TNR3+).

The CDR3 sequence is CASSLGGYNEQFF. The chain links TRBV12-3 or TRBV12-4 to TRBJ2-1. The CDR3 sequence is 13 residues long.